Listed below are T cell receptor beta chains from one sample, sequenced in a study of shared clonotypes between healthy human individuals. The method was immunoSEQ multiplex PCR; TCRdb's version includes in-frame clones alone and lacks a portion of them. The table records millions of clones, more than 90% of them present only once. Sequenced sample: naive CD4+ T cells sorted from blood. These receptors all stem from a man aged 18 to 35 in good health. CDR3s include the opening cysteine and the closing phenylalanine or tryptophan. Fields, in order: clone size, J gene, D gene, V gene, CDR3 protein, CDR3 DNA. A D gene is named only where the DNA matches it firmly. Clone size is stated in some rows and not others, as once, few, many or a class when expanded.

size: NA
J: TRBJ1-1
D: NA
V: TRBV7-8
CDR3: CASSLGGGREAFF
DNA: TGTGCCAGCAGCTTGGGGGGGGGCAGAGAAGCTTTCTTT

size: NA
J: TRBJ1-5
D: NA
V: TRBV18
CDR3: CASSPPQGPQHF
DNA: TGTGCCAGCTCACCCCCACAGGGGCCCCAGCATTTT

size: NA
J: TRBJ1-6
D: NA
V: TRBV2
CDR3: CASSTGPNNSPLHF
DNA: TGTGCCAGCAGTACGGGACCCAATAATTCACCCCTCCACTTT

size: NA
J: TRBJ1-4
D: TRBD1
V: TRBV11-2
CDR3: CASSLDGDRTNEKLFF
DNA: TGTGCCAGCAGCTTAGATGGGGACAGGACTAATGAAAAACTGTTTTTT

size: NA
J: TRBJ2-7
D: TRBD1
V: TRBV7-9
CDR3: CASSTGTGKQYF
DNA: TGTGCCAGCAGCACAGGGACAGGCAAGCAGTACTTC

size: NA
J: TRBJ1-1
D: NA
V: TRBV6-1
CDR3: CASSEARGEAFF
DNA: TGTGCCAGCAGTGAAGCCAGGGGTGAAGCTTTCTTT

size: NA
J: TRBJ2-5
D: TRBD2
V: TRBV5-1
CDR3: CASSPGGAETQYF
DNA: TGCGCCAGCAGCCCCGGGGGGGCGGAGACCCAGTACTTC

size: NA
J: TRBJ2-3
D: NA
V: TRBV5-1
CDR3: CASSFFGGGADTQYF
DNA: TGCGCCAGCAGCTTTTTTGGAGGGGGTGCAGATACGCAGTATTTT

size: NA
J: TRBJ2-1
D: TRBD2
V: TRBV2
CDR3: CASSERLRFSGGRDEQFF
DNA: TGTGCCAGCAGTGAACGTCTCCGGTTTAGCGGGGGGCGGGATGAGCAGTTCTTC

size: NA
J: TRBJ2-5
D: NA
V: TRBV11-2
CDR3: CASSFGSQETQYF
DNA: TGTGCCAGCAGCTTTGGGAGTCAAGAGACCCAGTACTTC

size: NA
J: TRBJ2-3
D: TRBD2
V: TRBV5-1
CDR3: CASRRSGGADTQYF
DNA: TGCGCCAGCCGGCGGAGCGGGGGGGCGGATACGCAGTATTTT

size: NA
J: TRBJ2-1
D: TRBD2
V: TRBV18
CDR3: CASSPLAGGQSEQFF
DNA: TGTGCCAGCTCACCACTAGCGGGGGGGCAAAGTGAGCAGTTCTTC

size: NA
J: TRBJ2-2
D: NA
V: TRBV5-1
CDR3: CASSFTGFGGELFF
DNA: TGCGCCAGCAGCTTTACAGGGTTCGGTGGGGAGCTGTTTTTT

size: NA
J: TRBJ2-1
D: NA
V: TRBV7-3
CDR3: CASSLRASGSNEQFF
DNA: TGTGCCAGCAGCTTAAGGGCGTCGGGCTCCAATGAGCAGTTCTTC

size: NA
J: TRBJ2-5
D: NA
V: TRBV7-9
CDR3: CASSPRGAGSQETQYF
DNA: TGTGCCAGCAGCCCCAGGGGGGCGGGATCCCAAGAGACCCAGTACTTC

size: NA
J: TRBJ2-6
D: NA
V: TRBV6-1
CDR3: CASRDRESGANVLTF
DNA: TGTGCCAGCAGAGATAGGGAATCTGGGGCCAACGTCCTGACTTTC

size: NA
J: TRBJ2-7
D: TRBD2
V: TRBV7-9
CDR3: CASSRNLAGEQYF
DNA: TGTGCCAGCAGCCGGAATCTAGCGGGCGAGCAGTACTTC

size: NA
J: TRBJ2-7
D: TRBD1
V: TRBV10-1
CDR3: CASVPTRQGIYAEQYF
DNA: TGCGCCAGCGTGCCCACCCGACAGGGGATCTACGCAGAGCAGTACTTC

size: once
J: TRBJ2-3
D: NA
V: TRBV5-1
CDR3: CASSPGPSPDTQYF
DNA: TGCGCCAGCAGCCCGGGTCCCAGTCCAGATACGCAGTATTTT

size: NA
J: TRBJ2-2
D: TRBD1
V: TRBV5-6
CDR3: CASSNLDRVTGELFF
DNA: TGTGCCAGCAGCAACCTGGACAGGGTAACCGGGGAGCTGTTTTTT

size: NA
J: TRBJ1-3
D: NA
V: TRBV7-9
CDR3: CASSTPDTIYF
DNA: TGTGCCAGCAGCACCCCAGATACCATATATTTT

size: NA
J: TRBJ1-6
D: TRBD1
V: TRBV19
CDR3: CASASGTANSPLHF
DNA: TGTGCCAGCGCCTCCGGGACAGCTAATTCACCCCTCCACTTT